Described below is a single T cell receptor (beta chain) sequence and its context. Its antigen is not identified. CDR3 length equals 15 residues. Between the trimmed V and J ends, which lost 0 bases and 1 base, there was a span of 9 bases. Germline CDR1 and CDR2: SGHVS and FNYEAQ. The data were obtained in a study of cytomegalovirus exposure and HLA in healthy donors. Study-level background: It was reported in a later analysis that the same platform had been used for the 120 or so validation repertoires as for the roughly 670 first-cohort repertoires.

Overall study findings and caveats: Three CMV-associated chains proved CMV antigen-specific in vitro. A later analysis found first-cohort TCR clusters tended to co-occur in the approximately 110 validation repertoires.

Among the roughly 120 subjects of the validation cohort, separate from the 666-subject first cohort, were the donors. Sequenced by immunoSEQ multiplex PCR; TCRdb stores in-frame clones only, minus some. The sample consists of 250,000 to 400,000 clones, about 85% of them appearing once. The clonotype was recovered from a woman in her twenties or thirties in good health and CMV-seropositive. The chain couples TRBV7-6 to TRBJ1-1; D unclear. What was sequenced was PBMCs. CDR3: CASSLADLGNTEAFF. CDR3 nucleotides: TGTGCCAGCAGCTTAGCAGACTTGGGGAACACTGAAGCTTTCTTT.